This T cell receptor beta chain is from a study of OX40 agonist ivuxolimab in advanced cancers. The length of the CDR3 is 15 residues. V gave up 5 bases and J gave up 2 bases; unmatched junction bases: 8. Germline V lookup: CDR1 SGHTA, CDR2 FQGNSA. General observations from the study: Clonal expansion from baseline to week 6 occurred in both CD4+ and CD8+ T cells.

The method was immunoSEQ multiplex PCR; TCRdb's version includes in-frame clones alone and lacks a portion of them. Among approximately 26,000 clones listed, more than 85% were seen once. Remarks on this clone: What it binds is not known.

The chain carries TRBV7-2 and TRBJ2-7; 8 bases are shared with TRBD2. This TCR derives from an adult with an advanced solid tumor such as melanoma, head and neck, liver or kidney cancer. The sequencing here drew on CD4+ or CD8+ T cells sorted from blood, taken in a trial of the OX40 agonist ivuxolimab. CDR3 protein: CASSNGRGTTYEQYF. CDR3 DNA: TGTGCCAGCAGCAACGGGAGGGGAACTACCTACGAGCAGTACTTC.